Listed here are 23 T cell receptor beta chains from one sample, sequenced in a study of blood T cell repertoires in COVID-19. Profiled with immunoSEQ multiplex PCR; TCRdb holds only in-frame clones, not every one. The table has 50,000 to 60,000 clones, more than 80% seen once. The sample was peripheral blood. These receptors originate from a man between 35 and 55 years old with acute or convalescent COVID-19.

This clone was seen only once. The chain joins TRBV27 to TRBJ2-6, with TRBD2 identical over 12 bases. The CDR3 is 19 amino acids. Per the germline V gene, CDR1 is MNHEY and CDR2 is SMNVEV (reference sequence). The V and J ends lost 5 bases and 2 bases, in that order; junction bases with no gene match: 10. The CDR3 DNA follows: TGTGCCAGCAGTCCCAATCCTAGCGGGAGGGCCCCTGGGGCCAACGTCCTGACTTTC. This sequence encodes CASSPNPSGRAPGANVLTF.

DNA of the CDR3: TGCGCCAGCAGCTTGGTTCCTGGACTAGCGGGGTACACCGGGGAGCTGTTTTTT. Its translation: CASSLVPGLAGYTGELFF. The chain is built from TRBV5-1 and TRBJ2-2, with 12 bases fitting TRBD2. Germline assignment: CDR1 SGHRS and CDR2 YFSETQ. V shed 0 bases, J shed 3 bases, and the junction held 6 bases outside the gene matches. This CDR3 region has 18 residues.

The rearrangement links TRBV6-5 to TRBJ2-2, with D possibly matching TRBD1 (5 bases). The germline V and J ends were trimmed by 3 bases and 5 bases, with 10 bases remaining between them. Germline loops: CDR1 MNHEY, CDR2 SVGAGI. The CDR3 has 14 amino acids. CDR3 in amino acids: CASSYEGATGELFF. The DNA for the CDR3 is TGTGCCAGCAGTTATGAAGGGGCAACCGGGGAGCTGTTTTTT.

Here the CDR3 DNA reads TGCGCCAGCAGTCAGGGTGACAGGGGGCACTACGAGCAGTACGTC. Its translation: CASSQGDRGHYEQYV. The chain employs TRBV23-1 and TRBJ2-7; TRBD1 agrees at 10 bases. TRBV23-1 is flagged as an ORF with uncertain function. Unmatched junction bases numbered 5, after V lost 3 bases and J lost 3 bases. This CDR3 is built from 15 residues.

The chain recombines TRBV29-1 with TRBJ1-5; 8 nucleotides agree with TRBD1. The CDR3 runs to 14 residues. Germline V CDR1 and CDR2: SQVTM, ANQGSEA. J lost 3 bases, V lost 6 bases, and 7 bases had no gene match. The CDR3 sequence is CSVGTGGINQPQHF. CDR3 nucleotide sequence: TGCAGCGTCGGGACAGGCGGGATCAATCAGCCCCAGCATTTT.

The chain combines TRBV11-2 with TRBJ2-1; 12 positions match TRBD2. The V and J ends lost 2 bases and 2 bases, in that order; junction bases with no gene match: 10. Germline values: CDR1 SGHAT, CDR2 FQNNGV. The CDR3 loop spans 19 amino acids. The DNA of the CDR3 is TGTGCCAGCAGCTTAAGACTAGCGGGAGTCGGGAAAACCTACAATGAGCAGTTCTTC. It specifies CASSLRLAGVGKTYNEQFF.

V and J are TRBV10-2 and TRBJ2-7; maybe TRBD1 (6 bases). Germline values: CDR1 WSHSY, CDR2 SAAADI. V lost 9 bases and J 0 bases, leaving 15 bases between the germline ends. This CDR3 is built from 14 residues. The CDR3 coding sequence is TGCGCCAGTGAGCAGGGGCCTGGCTCCTACGAGCAGTACTTC. This gives the protein CASEQGPGSYEQYF.

This sequence joins TRBV7-2 and TRBJ2-5, with D perhaps matching TRBD2 (5 bases). CDR3 size: 13 residues. With 3 bases removed from V and 8 bases from J, the gap between germline ends came to 13 bases. Germline CDR1 SGHTA, CDR2 FQGNSA. The CDR3 region has the DNA TGTGCCAGCAGCTTCGACTATCAAGGAACCCAGTACTTC. Its translation: CASSFDYQGTQYF.

This clone was observed a single time. The chain uses TRBV25-1 and TRBJ2-2; D may be TRBD2 (6 bases). CDR1 and CDR2 (germline): MGHDK, SYGVNS. This CDR3 has 16 residues. The V end was cut by 3 bases, the J end by 1 base, with 12 bases between. The DNA of the CDR3 is TGTGCCAGCAGTGAGGGAGGCAGACTGAACACCGGGGAGCTGTTTTTT. Protein product: CASSEGGRLNTGELFF.

This CDR3 reads CASSLGPGQGEGNEQFF. In nucleotides, the CDR3 is TGTGCCAGCAGCTTGGGACCCGGACAGGGGGAAGGGAATGAGCAGTTCTTC. This chain joins TRBV11-3 and TRBJ2-1; 10 nucleotides agree with TRBD1. The germline gives CDR1 SGHNT, CDR2 YENEEA. This CDR3 comprises 17 residues. V was pared by 3 bases and J by 7 bases, with 12 bases of the junction left unmatched.

The chain uses TRBV7-9 and TRBJ2-3, with TRBD2 matching 12 bases. Germline V gene lookup returns CDR1 SEHNR and CDR2 FQNEAQ (reference sequence). This CDR3 is 18 amino acids long. The ends lost 5 bases at V and 3 bases at J; junction bases unmatched: 12. Here the CDR3 DNA reads TGTGCCAGCAGCCCGAGAACCCGACTAGCGGGAGAGACAGATACGCAGTATTTT. Protein: CASSPRTRLAGETDTQYF.

The chain combines TRBV7-6 with TRBJ1-3; D unresolved. This CDR3 is built from 16 residues. Germline V gene lookup returns CDR1 SGHVS and CDR2 FNYEAQ. V was trimmed by 5 bases and J by 0 bases, leaving 14 bases between them. CDR3: CASSSPYTDSGNTIYF. Here the CDR3 DNA reads TGTGCCAGCAGCAGTCCCTATACCGACTCTGGAAACACCATATATTTT.

The chain joins TRBV27 to TRBJ2-3, with 8 positions matching TRBD2. Germline CDR1 MNHEY, CDR2 SMNVEV (reference sequence). The CDR3 loop spans 14 amino acids. The junction had 9 bases not matched to a gene; V was cut back by 8 bases and J by 5 bases. The CDR3 bases are TGTGCCAGCCGCCTGCGGGGGGCAGGAGATACGCAGTATTTT. Amino acid sequence: CASRLRGAGDTQYF.

This clone has a handful of counts. This sequence joins TRBV5-4 and TRBJ2-5; possible D gene TRBD2, 6 bases. Trimming removed 0 bases from V and 5 bases from J, with 11 bases in between. The CDR3 runs 14 residues. Germline V CDR1 and CDR2: SGHNT, YYREEE (reference sequence). CDR3 in DNA: TGTGCCAGCAGCTTGGCCGGGAGCGGGGAGACCCAGTACTTC. Its protein product is CASSLAGSGETQYF.

The chain couples TRBV6-5 to TRBJ2-7; maybe TRBD1 (5 bases). Per germline, CDR1 MNHEY and CDR2 SVGAGI. The CDR3 has 14 residues. Trimming removed 7 bases from V and 2 bases from J, with 15 bases in between. CDR3 nucleotide sequence: TGTGCCAGCACTCTAGAGGACACCCCCTACGAGCAGTACTTC. Protein: CASTLEDTPYEQYF.

This clone occurred once. The chain recombines TRBV5-1 with TRBJ2-2; D perhaps matches TRBD2 (5 bases). Between the trimmed V and J ends, which lost 3 bases and 0 bases, there was a span of 6 bases. The CDR3 is 14 residues long. The V gene's germline CDR1 is SGHRS and CDR2 YFSETQ. In DNA, the CDR3 is TGCGCCAGCAGCTCCGGGGCGAACACCGGGGAGCTGTTTTTT. Protein sequence: CASSSGANTGELFF. Based on the CDR3 plus reference TRBV5-1 and TRBJ2-2, the full variable domain is KAGVTQTPRYLIKTRGQQVTLSCSPISGHRSVSWYQQTPGQGLQFLFEYFSETQRNKGNFPGRFSGRQFSNSRSEMNVSTLELGDSALYLCASSSGANTGELFFGEGSRLTVL.

The chain employs TRBV6-5 and TRBJ1-4, with a weak D call TRBD1 (5 bases). Germline CDR1 MNHEY, CDR2 SVGAGI. V was pared by 6 bases and J by 3 bases, with 11 bases between. The CDR3 spans 14 residues. CDR3 in amino acids: CASRPRAANEKLFF. In DNA form, the CDR3 reads TGTGCCAGCAGACCCAGGGCCGCTAATGAAAAACTGTTTTTT.

The CDR3 DNA reads as TGTGCCAGCAGCCGTACTGGGGGGTCGGAAGGCTACACCTTC. The encoded protein is CASSRTGGSEGYTF. The chain employs TRBV3-1 (or the pseudogene TRBV3-2) and TRBJ1-2; a weak D match, TRBD1 (5 bases). This CDR3 comprises 14 residues. Per germline, CDR1 LGHDT and CDR2 YNNKEL (reference sequence). Trimming left V 4 bases short and J 8 bases short, with 17 bases between.

The rearrangement links TRBV28 to TRBJ2-7, with D hard to call. CDR1 is MDHEN, CDR2 SYDVKM, per germline. Deletions cut 6 bases from V and 0 bases from J, with 15 bases between. The CDR3 loop spans 15 amino acids. This CDR3 is CASSQYGGSSYEQYF. CDR3 in DNA: TGTGCCAGCAGCCAATATGGCGGCAGCTCCTACGAGCAGTACTTC.

This sequence joins TRBV6-1 and TRBJ1-1; D ambiguous. CDR1 is MNHNS, CDR2 SASEGT, per germline. This CDR3 has 13 residues. Trimming took off 2 bases at V and 4 bases at J, with 8 bases between the two ends. CDR3 sequence: CASSENPRTEAFF. The CDR3 nucleotides read TGTGCCAGCAGTGAAAACCCGCGCACTGAAGCTTTCTTT.

This chain links TRBV2 with TRBJ1-5; 8 nucleotides line up with TRBD1. Germline-derived CDR1 and CDR2 are SNHLY and FYNNEI. The CDR3 has 15 residues. V lost 6 bases and J lost 4; bases outside the gene matches: 8. CDR3 sequence reads: CASRLEGQGNQPQHF. CDR3 in DNA: TGTGCCAGCAGGCTAGAAGGACAGGGAAATCAGCCCCAGCATTTT.

The rearrangement uses TRBV2 and TRBJ2-5, with a tentative D call TRBD2 (6 bases). CDR3 length equals 17 residues. Germline CDR1 is SNHLY and CDR2 is FYNNEI. Trimming cost V 6 bases and J 1 base, with 21 bases left between them. In DNA form, the CDR3 reads TGTGCCAGCAGCAGTGAACTCCTTAGCGGTTTCCAAGAGACCCAGTACTTC. Protein product: CASSSELLSGFQETQYF.

The genes are TRBV21-1 and TRBJ1-4; the D call in the table, TRBD1, was not verified against the DNA. TRBV21-1 is tagged as a pseudogene. The CDR3 has 15 residues. The CDR3 DNA follows: TGTGCCAGGTTAGATCGAGGACAGGGTAATGAAAAACTGTTTTTT. It codes for CARLDRGQGNEKLFF.